In its sample, the clone carrying this TCR beta chain was seen many times. Antigen unknown. Multiplex PCR with 32 V and 13 J primers amplified TCR beta CDR3. TCRdb independently ran MiXCR on the multiplex PCR reads; one entry per CDR3 protein. The table has a few thousand distinct CDR3 sequences, more than 15% seen once. The data were taken from a study of immune heterogeneity within non-small cell lung tumors. General study findings and limits: T-cell receptor beta clonotypes at high frequency differed largely between individual patients.

Samples each supplied about 600 ng of bulk tumor genomic DNA as template. Multiple biopsies spaced far apart were taken from each primary tumor during surgery. The study cohort was described as untreated, and its members had newly diagnosed non-small cell lung cancer. They went on to have curative surgery. This sequence originates from a man aged 35-49 years with non-small cell lung cancer. The material sequenced was lung tumor tissue.

CDR3 nucleotides: TGTGCCACTGGGACTGTCACAGATACGCAGTATTTT. This encodes CATGTVTDTQYF. This chain links TRBV6-1 with TRBJ2-3; D might be TRBD2 (6 bases). From germline, CDR1 is MNHNS and CDR2 SASEGT. This CDR3 is built from 12 residues. Deletions cut 10 bases from V and 2 bases from J, with 10 bases between.